Presented here are 5 T cell receptor beta chains from one specimen sequenced in a study of cytomegalovirus exposure and HLA in healthy donors. The PCR used 60 Vbeta and 13 Jbeta primers. Method: immunoSEQ multiplex PCR; TCRdb's copy keeps in-frame clones and lacks some. The table lists over 100,000 clones, 65% to 80% of them singletons. Material for sequencing was PBMCs. The receptors were gathered from a male donor in good health and CMV-seropositive.

The rearrangement links TRBV5-1 to TRBJ1-5; 7 bases are shared with TRBD1. Germline CDR1 and CDR2: SGHRS and YFSETQ. The CDR3 runs 15 residues. With 0 bases clipped from V and 3 bases from J, the junction kept 3 bases outside the gene matches. The CDR3 sequence is CASSLGDRDNQPQHF. DNA for the CDR3: TGCGCCAGCAGCTTGGGCGACAGGGACAATCAGCCCCAGCATTTT. Looking up the rest from reference TRBV5-1 and TRBJ1-5 gives the full variable domain: KAGVTQTPRYLIKTRGQQVTLSCSPISGHRSVSWYQQTPGQGLQFLFEYFSETQRNKGNFPGRFSGRQFSNSRSEMNVSTLELGDSALYLCASSLGDRDNQPQHFGDGTRLSIL.

The V call is TRBV27, the J call TRBJ1-5; 8 nucleotides match TRBD1. Trimming cost V 5 bases and J 6 bases; bases outside gene matches: 15. CDR1 MNHEY and CDR2 SMNVEV come from the germline V gene (reference sequence). This CDR3 has 17 residues. The CDR3 is CASSPWPRDRTSQPQHF. The CDR3 nucleotides are TGTGCCAGCAGTCCTTGGCCCCGGGACAGGACCAGTCAGCCCCAGCATTTT.

There are a few counts of this clone. The chain couples TRBV19 to TRBJ1-5, with D hard to call. The germline V gene encodes CDR1 LNHDA and CDR2 SQIVND (reference sequence). This CDR3 contains 14 residues. Trimming took 8 bases from V and 5 from J, leaving 16 bases between them. The CDR3 DNA is TGTGCCAGTTCCGTGGCCTCTCGGGATCAGCCCCAGCATTTT. Residues: CASSVASRDQPQHF.

This clone was detected only a few times. J is TRBJ1-1 and V is TRBV6-6; D possibly corresponds to TRBD1 (6 bases). V dropped 7 bases and J dropped 5 bases, with 17 bases sitting between them. CDR3 length: 14 amino acids. Looked up from germline, CDR1 is MNHNY and CDR2 is SVGAGI (reference sequence). The CDR3 region has the DNA TGTGCCAGCATCAGGACAGACCCTGGGACTGAAGCTTTCTTT. Amino acid sequence: CASIRTDPGTEAFF.

Points on this clone: The junction and the germline gene differ at one end; a read error may be behind it. The genes are TRBV7-9 and TRBJ1-4; D remains ambiguous. The CDR3 sequence is 17 residues long. The germline gives CDR1 SEHNR, CDR2 FQNEAQ (reference sequence). For the CDR3, the DNA is TGTTCCAGCAGCTTAGGGAGGGCCCAGATCCCTAATGAAAAACTGTTTTTT. It translates to CSSSLGRAQIPNEKLFF.